A single sample is the source of the 7 T cell receptor beta chains below, sequenced in a study of siplizumab effects on memory and regulatory T cells (dated by TCRdb to 2018 to 2020). The receptor library was made with the immunoSEQ multiplex PCR assay. The table comes from immuneACCESS by way of TCRdb, which keeps in-frame sequences with V and J called. Part of the clones is missing from these tables; in studies checked, under half for an unresolved V gene and the rest for unknown reasons. The sample table holds roughly 13,000 clones, of which approximately 49% were seen once. Roughly 9.5% of the sample lies in the top ten. For approximately six days, cells in the mixed lymphocyte reaction were kept in coculture at 37 degrees C. Their antigens are not known. The sequencing sample was made of CFSE-low (dividing) CD4+ T cells sorted from an allogeneic mixed lymphocyte reaction. Receptors originate from a human donor in good health; the cells came from an allogeneic mixed lymphocyte reaction.

This clone was seen a single time. The chain is built from TRBV11-3 and TRBJ1-1, with D possibly matching TRBD1 (5 bases). The V gene lost 4 bases and the J gene lost 3 bases, with 6 bases spanning the gap. CDR3 size: 12 residues. CDR1 is SGHNT, CDR2 YENEEA, per germline. Written as DNA, the CDR3 is TGTGCCAGCAGCTGGGGGGACACTGAAGCTTTCTTT. It specifies CASSWGDTEAFF. Together with reference TRBV11-3 and TRBJ1-1, the CDR3 gives the full variable domain: EAGVVQSPRYKIIEKKQPVAFWCNPISGHNTLYWYLQNLGQGPELLIRYENEEAVDDSQLPKDRFSAERLKGVDSTLKIQPAELGDSAVYLCASSWGDTEAFFGQGTRLTVV.

The chain is built from TRBV4-2 and TRBJ2-1; 9 bases align to TRBD2. Germline trimming cut 1 base from V and 7 bases from J; bases unmatched to any gene: 8. This CDR3 is 16 amino acids long. Germline V gives CDR1 LGHNA, CDR2 YNFKEQ. For the CDR3, the DNA is TGTGCCAGCAGCCAAGTAGGTAGCGGGAGAGGGAATGAGCAGTTCTTC. It translates to CASSQVGSGRGNEQFF.

The chain recombines TRBV29-1 with TRBJ1-4; D gene uncertain. Trimming pared 4 bases from V and 7 bases from J, leaving 4 bases between. The CDR3 has 10 amino acids. Germline CDR1 SQVTM, CDR2 ANQGSEA. DNA for the CDR3: TGCAGCGTTGCTGGTGAAAAACTGTTTTTT. This encodes CSVAGEKLFF.

CDR3 protein: CASSLTYNSPLHF. The CDR3 DNA reads TGTGCCAGCAGCCTAACTTATAATTCACCCCTCCACTTT. This chain uses TRBV11-2 with TRBJ1-6; D is ambiguous. V lost 5 bases to trimming and J lost 4 bases, with 6 bases between them. In germline, CDR1 is SGHAT, CDR2 FQNNGV. The CDR3 has 13 residues.

A few counts support this clone. V usage is TRBV15 and J usage is TRBJ1-2; D is undetermined. The germline V and J ends were trimmed by 0 bases and 10 bases, with 9 bases remaining between them. This CDR3 region has 12 residues. Germline CDR1 is LNHNV and CDR2 is YYDKDF (reference sequence). Written as DNA, the CDR3 is TGTGCCACCAGCAGAGATCACGCGGCCTACACCTTC. Protein: CATSRDHAAYTF.

This clone occurred a few times. Here the CDR3 DNA reads TGTGCCAGCTCACCGGGACGGCACGCAGGCTACACCTTC. Amino acids: CASSPGRHAGYTF. The chain is built from TRBV18 and TRBJ1-2, with a possible D match to TRBD1 (5 bases). The CDR3 contains 13 residues. Germline V lookup: CDR1 KGHSH, CDR2 LQKENI. Trimming cost V 3 bases and J 8 bases, with 13 bases left between them.

The V gene is TRBV7-9, the J gene TRBJ2-5; 9 bases match TRBD1. Germline CDR1 SEHNR, CDR2 FQNEAQ (reference sequence). The J segment lost 5 bases and the V segment lost 4 bases, leaving 8 bases of the junction unmatched. This CDR3 spans 15 amino acids. This CDR3 is CASSSWDREGETQYF. The CDR3 nucleotides read TGTGCCAGCAGCTCCTGGGACAGGGAGGGGGAGACCCAGTACTTC. The whole variable domain, filled in from reference TRBV7-9 and TRBJ2-5, reads DTGVSQNPRHKITKRGQNVTFRCDPISEHNRLYWYRQTLGQGPEFLTYFQNEAQLEKSRLLSDRFSAERPKGSFSTLEIQRTEQGDSAMYLCASSSWDREGETQYFGPGTRLLVL.